The clone carrying this TCR beta chain was found many times. The record originates from a study of Graves' ophthalmopathy and Graves' hyperthyroidism. From RNA, the CDR3 regions of TCR beta chains were amplified and sequenced. Second-round multiplex PCR came after a first-round RT-PCR that employed HTBI primers. Via MiXCR, TCRdb re-called the multiplex PCR reads, giving one row per CDR3 protein. The sample contains about 390,000 distinct CDR3 sequences, approximately 15% of which appear only once. People with hyperthyroidism were aged 18 to 65 and newly diagnosed, under 2 months' duration. The authors isolated PBMCs from 10 ml of fresh peripheral blood. With V trimmed by 4 bases and J by 5 bases, 9 bases remained unmatched. Germline assignment: CDR1 MNHEY and CDR2 SVGAGI. The CDR3 totals 15 residues.

Sequenced: peripheral blood. This TCR was recovered from a woman under 30 with stable Graves' hyperthyroidism. V usage is TRBV6-5 and J usage is TRBJ1-2, with 8 bases that match TRBD1. The chain's CDR3 is CASSSGQGAFYGYTF. CDR3 DNA sequence: TGTGCCAGCAGTTCAGGACAGGGAGCTTTTTATGGCTACACCTTC.